This T cell receptor beta chain was captured in a study of technical replicates of blood from a few donors. After removal of 5 bases from V and 4 bases from J, the junction contained 9 bases not matched to a gene. CDR3 size: 15 residues. Germline CDR1 reads SGHAT; CDR2 reads FQDESV (reference sequence). Sequencing used immunoSEQ multiplex PCR; TCRdb keeps in-frame clones, though not all of them. The repertoire holds some 76,000 clones, 90% to 95% seen once, with over 0.35% in the top ten. The rearrangement joins TRBV11-1 to TRBJ1-1; 8 bases align to TRBD1. The sample was T cells isolated from PBMCs. The receptor comes from a human donor in good health. The CDR3 sequence: CASSPAQGALTEAFF. DNA for the CDR3: TGTGCCAGCAGCCCAGCCCAGGGGGCTCTCACTGAAGCTTTCTTT.